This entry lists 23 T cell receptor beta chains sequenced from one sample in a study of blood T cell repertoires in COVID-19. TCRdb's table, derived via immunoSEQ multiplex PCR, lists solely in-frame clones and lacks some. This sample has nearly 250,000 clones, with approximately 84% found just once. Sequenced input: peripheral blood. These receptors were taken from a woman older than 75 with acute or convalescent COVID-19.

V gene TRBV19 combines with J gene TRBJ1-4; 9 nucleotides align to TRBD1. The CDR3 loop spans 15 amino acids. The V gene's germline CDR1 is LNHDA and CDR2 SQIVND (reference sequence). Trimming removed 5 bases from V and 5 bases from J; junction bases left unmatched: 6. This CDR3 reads CASSLGDRVNEKLFF. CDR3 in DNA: TGTGCCAGTAGTCTAGGGGACAGGGTCAATGAAAAACTGTTTTTT.

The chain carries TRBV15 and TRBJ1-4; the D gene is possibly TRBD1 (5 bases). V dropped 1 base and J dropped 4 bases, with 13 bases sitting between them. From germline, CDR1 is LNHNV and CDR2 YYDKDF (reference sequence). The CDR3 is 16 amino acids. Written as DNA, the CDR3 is TGTGCCACCAGCAGAGTTCCGGGGGGATATAATGAAAAACTGTTTTTT. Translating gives CATSRVPGGYNEKLFF.

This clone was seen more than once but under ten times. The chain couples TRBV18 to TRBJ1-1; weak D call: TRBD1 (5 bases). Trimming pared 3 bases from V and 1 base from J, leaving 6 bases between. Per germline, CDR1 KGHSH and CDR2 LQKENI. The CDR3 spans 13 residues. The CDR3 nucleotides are TGTGCCAGCTCACCGCAGGGGAACACTGAAGCTTTCTTT. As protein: CASSPQGNTEAFF.

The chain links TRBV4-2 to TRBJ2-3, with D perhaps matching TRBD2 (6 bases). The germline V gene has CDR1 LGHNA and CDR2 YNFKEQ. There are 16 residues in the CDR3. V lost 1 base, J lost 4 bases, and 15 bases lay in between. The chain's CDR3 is CASSQVFSGTSDTQYF. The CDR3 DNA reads TGTGCCAGCAGCCAAGTTTTTAGCGGAACTTCAGATACGCAGTATTTT.

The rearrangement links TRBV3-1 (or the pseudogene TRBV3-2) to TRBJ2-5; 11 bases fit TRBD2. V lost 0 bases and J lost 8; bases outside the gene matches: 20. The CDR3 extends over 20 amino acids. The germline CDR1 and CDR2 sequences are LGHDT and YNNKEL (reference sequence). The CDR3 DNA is TGTGCCAGCAGCCAAGAAGCCCTAGCGGGAGGCCCGTGCCCCGGCGAAACCCAGTACTTC. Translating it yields CASSQEALAGGPCPGETQYF.

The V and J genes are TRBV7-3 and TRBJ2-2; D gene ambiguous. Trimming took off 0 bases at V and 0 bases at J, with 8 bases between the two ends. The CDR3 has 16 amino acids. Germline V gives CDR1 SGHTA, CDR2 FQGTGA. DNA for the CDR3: TGTGCCAGCAGCTTAACGGGCAGGACGAACACCGGGGAGCTGTTTTTT. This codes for CASSLTGRTNTGELFF.

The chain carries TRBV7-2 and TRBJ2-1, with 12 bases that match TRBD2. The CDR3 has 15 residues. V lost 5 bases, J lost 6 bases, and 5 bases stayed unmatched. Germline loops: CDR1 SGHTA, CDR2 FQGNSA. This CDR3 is CASSQRTSGTNEQFF. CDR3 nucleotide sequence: TGTGCCAGCAGCCAACGGACTAGCGGGACCAATGAGCAGTTCTTC.

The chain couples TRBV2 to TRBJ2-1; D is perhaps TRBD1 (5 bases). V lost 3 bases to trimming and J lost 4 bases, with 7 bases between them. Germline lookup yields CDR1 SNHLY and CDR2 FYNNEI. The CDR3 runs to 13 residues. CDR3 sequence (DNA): TGTGCCAGCAGTGACAGGGTTTACAATGAGCAGTTCTTC. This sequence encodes CASSDRVYNEQFF.

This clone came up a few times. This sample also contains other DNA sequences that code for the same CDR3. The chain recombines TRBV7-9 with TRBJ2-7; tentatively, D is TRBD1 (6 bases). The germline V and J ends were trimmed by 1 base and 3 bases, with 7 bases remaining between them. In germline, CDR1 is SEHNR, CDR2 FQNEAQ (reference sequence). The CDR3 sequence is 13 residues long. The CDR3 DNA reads TGTGCCAGCAGCTTAGAACAGGGCTACGAGCAGTACTTC. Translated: CASSLEQGYEQYF.

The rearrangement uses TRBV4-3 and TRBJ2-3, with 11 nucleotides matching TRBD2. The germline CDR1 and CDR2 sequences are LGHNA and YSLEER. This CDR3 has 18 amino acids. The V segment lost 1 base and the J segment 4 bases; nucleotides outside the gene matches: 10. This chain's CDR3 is CASSQGGSGRAMADTQYF. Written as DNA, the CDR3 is TGCGCCAGCAGCCAAGGTGGTAGCGGGAGGGCCATGGCAGATACGCAGTATTTT.

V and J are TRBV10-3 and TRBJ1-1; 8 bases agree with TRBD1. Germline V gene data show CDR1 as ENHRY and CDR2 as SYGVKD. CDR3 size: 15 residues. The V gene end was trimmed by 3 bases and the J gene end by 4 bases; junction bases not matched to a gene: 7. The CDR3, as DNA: TGTGCCATCAGTGACCAGGACAGGGCCGGCACTGAAGCTTTCTTT. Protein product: CAISDQDRAGTEAFF.

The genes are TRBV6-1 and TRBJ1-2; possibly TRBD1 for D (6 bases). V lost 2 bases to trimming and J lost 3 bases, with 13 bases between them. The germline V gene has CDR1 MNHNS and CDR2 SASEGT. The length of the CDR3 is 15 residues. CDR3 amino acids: CASSESGAWDYGYTF. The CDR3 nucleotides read TGTGCCAGCAGTGAATCAGGGGCGTGGGACTATGGCTACACCTTC.

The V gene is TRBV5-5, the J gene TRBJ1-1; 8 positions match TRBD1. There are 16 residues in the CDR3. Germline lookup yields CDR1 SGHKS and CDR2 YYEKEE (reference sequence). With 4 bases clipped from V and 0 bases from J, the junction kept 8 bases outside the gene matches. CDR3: CASSKDRGPMNTEAFF. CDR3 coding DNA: TGTGCCAGCAGCAAAGACAGGGGTCCCATGAACACTGAAGCTTTCTTT.

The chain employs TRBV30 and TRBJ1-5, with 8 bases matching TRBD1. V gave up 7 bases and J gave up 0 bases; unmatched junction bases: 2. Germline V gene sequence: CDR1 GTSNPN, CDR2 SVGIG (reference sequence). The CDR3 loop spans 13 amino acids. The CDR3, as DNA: TGTGCCTTGGGACAGGATAGCAATCAGCCCCAGCATTTT. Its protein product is CALGQDSNQPQHF.

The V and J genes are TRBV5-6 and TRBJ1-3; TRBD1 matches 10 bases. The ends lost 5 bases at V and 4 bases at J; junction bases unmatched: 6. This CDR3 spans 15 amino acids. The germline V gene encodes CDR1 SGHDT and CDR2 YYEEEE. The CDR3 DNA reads TGTGCCAGCAGTCCCGGGACAGGGGTCGGAAACACCATATATTTT. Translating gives CASSPGTGVGNTIYF.

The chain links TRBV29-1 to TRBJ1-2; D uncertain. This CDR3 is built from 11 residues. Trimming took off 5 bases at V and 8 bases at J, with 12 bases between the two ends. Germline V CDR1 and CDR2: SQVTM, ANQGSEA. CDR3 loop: CSVFLGSGYTF. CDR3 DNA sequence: TGCAGCGTTTTTTTAGGGAGCGGCTACACCTTC.

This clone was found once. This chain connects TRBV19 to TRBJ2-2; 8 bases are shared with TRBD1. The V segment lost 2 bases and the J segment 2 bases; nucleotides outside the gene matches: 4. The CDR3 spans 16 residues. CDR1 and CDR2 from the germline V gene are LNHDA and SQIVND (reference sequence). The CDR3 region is CASSISDRDNTGELFF. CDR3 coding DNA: TGTGCCAGTAGTATATCGGACAGGGACAACACCGGGGAGCTGTTTTTT.

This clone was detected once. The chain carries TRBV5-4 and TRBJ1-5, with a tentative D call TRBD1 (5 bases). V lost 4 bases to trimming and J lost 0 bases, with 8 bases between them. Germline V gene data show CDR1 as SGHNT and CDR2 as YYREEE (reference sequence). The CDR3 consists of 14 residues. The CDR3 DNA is TGTGCCAGCAGCCGACAGTATAGCAATCAGCCCCAGCATTTT. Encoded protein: CASSRQYSNQPQHF.

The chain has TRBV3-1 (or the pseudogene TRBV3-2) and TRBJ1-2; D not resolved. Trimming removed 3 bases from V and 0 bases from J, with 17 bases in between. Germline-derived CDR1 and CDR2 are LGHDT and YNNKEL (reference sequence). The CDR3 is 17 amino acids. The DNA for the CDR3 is TGTGCCAGCAGCCATAGCTCGCTGGTCGGGTCTAACTATGGCTACACCTTC. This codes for CASSHSSLVGSNYGYTF.

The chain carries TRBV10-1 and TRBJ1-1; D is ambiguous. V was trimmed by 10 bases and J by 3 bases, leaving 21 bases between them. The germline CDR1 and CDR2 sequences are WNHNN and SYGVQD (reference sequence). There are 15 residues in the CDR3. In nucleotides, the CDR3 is TGCGCCACAAGCATCTCCGGCGAAGGAGACACTGAAGCTTTCTTT. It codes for CATSISGEGDTEAFF.

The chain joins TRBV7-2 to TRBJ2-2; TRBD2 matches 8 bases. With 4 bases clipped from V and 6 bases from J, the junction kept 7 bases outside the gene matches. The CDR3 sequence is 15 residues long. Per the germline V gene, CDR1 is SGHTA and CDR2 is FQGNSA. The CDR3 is CASSSRGGRSGELFF. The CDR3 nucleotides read TGTGCCAGCAGCTCACGGGGGGGGCGATCCGGGGAGCTGTTTTTT.

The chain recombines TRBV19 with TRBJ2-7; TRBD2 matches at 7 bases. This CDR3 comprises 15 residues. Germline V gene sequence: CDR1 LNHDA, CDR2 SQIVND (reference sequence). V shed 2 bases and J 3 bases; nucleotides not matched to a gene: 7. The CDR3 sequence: CASSITSDLFYEQYF. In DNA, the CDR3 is TGTGCCAGTAGTATAACTAGCGATCTTTTCTACGAGCAGTACTTC.

In DNA, the CDR3 is TGTGCCAGCAGCTCCGGCTATAATTCACCCCTCCACTTT. Amino acids: CASSSGYNSPLHF. The rearrangement uses TRBV7-3 and TRBJ1-6; D uncertain. The CDR3 sequence is 13 residues long. The germline V and J ends were trimmed by 4 bases and 3 bases, with 4 bases remaining between them. Per germline, CDR1 SGHTA and CDR2 FQGTGA.